This TCR beta chain originates from a study of T-cell memory formation after mild COVID-19. Each CDR3 protein gets one entry after TCRdb re-called the 5' RACE reads with MiXCR. The table has about 140,000 distinct CDR3 sequences, 14% seen once. Study results and caveats: Shrinking CD4+ clones were chiefly CM and EM; CD8+ ones were chiefly EMRA. The finding that pre-infection memory included some responding clones suggested that cross-reactive memory joined. Contracting clones from day 15 to 85 showed balanced CD4/CD8; later expanders favored CD4+. Researchers could not confirm that second-wave clones peaking on day 37 targeted SARS-CoV-2.

V lost 1 base and J 2 bases, leaving 9 bases between the germline ends. CDR3 length: 16 amino acids. Germline CDR1 reads MGHRA; CDR2 reads YSYEKL. In regard to this clonotype: Its antigen is as yet unknown.

The clonotype was recovered from an adult woman who had mild COVID-19 (a few samples of this study predate the infection). Cell type and time point are not known. Sequencing was done on a sample of PBMCs or a T cell subset sorted from them (not recorded which). The chain couples TRBV4-1 to TRBJ2-6; D call uncertain. CDR3 sequence: CASSQVHFTGANVLTF. CDR3 nucleotides: TGCGCCAGCAGCCAAGTCCACTTCACTGGGGCCAACGTCCTGACTTTC.